Shown below are 22 T cell receptor beta chains from a single sample sequenced in a study of human T cells and chemical hapten exposure. MiXCR was run by TCRdb on the RACE reads, yielding one entry per CDR3 protein. The sample yields 45,000 to 70,000 distinct CDR3 sequences, about 9.3% seen once. As to time point: patch test 1, 2 weeks after DPC sensitization. Treatment specified: therapeutic diphenylcyclopropenone sensitization with weekly scalp DPC. Specimen: whole blood, collected in connection with sensitization to the hapten diphenylcyclopropenone (DPC). The receptor source for this set is a woman in her thirties or forties with alopecia areata. Some clones in this sample may be carry-over from other donors' samples.

This clonotype appeared many times. The chain employs TRBV29-1 and TRBJ2-2, with TRBD1 matching 10 bases. This CDR3 region has 16 residues. Germline CDR1 SQVTM, CDR2 ANQGSEA. The V segment lost 1 base and the J segment 1 base; nucleotides outside the gene matches: 3. The CDR3 region is CSVEARTGGNTGELFF. The CDR3 DNA reads as TGCAGCGTTGAAGCCCGGACAGGGGGGAACACCGGGGAGCTGTTTTTT.

In its sample, this clonotype was seen many times. The chain uses TRBV4-2 and TRBJ2-3; tentatively, D is TRBD1 or TRBD2 (5 bases each). V gave up 1 base and J gave up 0 bases, with 11 bases separating them. Germline V CDR1 and CDR2: LGHNA, YNFKEQ. The CDR3 is 16 residues long. CDR3 residues: CASSQGVEGSTDTQYF. The CDR3 bases are TGTGCCAGCAGCCAAGGCGTTGAGGGGAGCACAGATACGCAGTATTTT.

The chain recombines TRBV5-6 with TRBJ1-1; D unclear. V lost 2 bases and J lost 0, with 8 bases in between. Germline values: CDR1 SGHDT, CDR2 YYEEEE. The CDR3 is made up of 14 amino acids. The CDR3 nucleotides read TGTGCCAGCAGCTTAAGGTCGATGAACACTGAAGCTTTCTTT. Its protein product is CASSLRSMNTEAFF.

This clonotype was counted at least ten times. The V gene is TRBV29-1, the J gene TRBJ2-7, with TRBD1 as a possible D gene (6 bases). Germline lookup yields CDR1 SQVTM and CDR2 ANQGSEA. The V gene lost 4 bases and the J gene lost 4 bases, with 14 bases spanning the gap. The CDR3 consists of 13 residues. The CDR3: CSVVTGHEYEQYF. For the CDR3, the DNA is TGCAGCGTTGTAACGGGACACGAATACGAGCAGTACTTC.

This clonotype appeared a few times. J is TRBJ1-2 and V is TRBV9; D remains ambiguous. Per germline, CDR1 SGDLS and CDR2 YYNGEE. Trimming removed 4 bases at V and 4 bases at J, with 20 bases between. This CDR3 contains 16 residues. CDR3 sequence reads: CASSPGGAALLYGYTF. The CDR3 nucleotides read TGTGCCAGCAGCCCCGGCGGTGCAGCCCTACTCTATGGCTACACCTTC.

This chain joins TRBV11-2 and TRBJ2-5, with TRBD1 matching 7 bases. Trimming removed 5 bases from V and 3 bases from J; junction bases left unmatched: 3. Germline V lookup: CDR1 SGHAT, CDR2 FQNNGV. The length of the CDR3 is 13 residues. The CDR3 sequence is CASSHDREETQYF. As DNA, the CDR3 is TGTGCCAGCAGCCACGACAGGGAAGAGACCCAGTACTTC.

The V gene is TRBV15, the J gene TRBJ1-5, with D maybe TRBD1 (5 bases). Germline V lookup: CDR1 LNHNV, CDR2 YYDKDF (reference sequence). The V gene lost 0 bases and the J gene lost 0 bases, with 6 bases spanning the gap. This CDR3 is 15 amino acids long. The CDR3 nucleotides read TGTGCCACCAGCAGAGAGACAGATAGCAATCAGCCCCAGCATTTT. It codes for CATSRETDSNQPQHF.

This clonotype was counted ten times or more. The V gene is TRBV7-9, the J gene TRBJ1-1; the match to TRBD1 covers 8 bases. The CDR3 length is 14 residues. Germline V gene data show CDR1 as SEHNR and CDR2 as FQNEAQ (reference sequence). V shed 5 bases and J 10 bases; nucleotides not matched to a gene: 12. This CDR3 reads CASSPNKGQGRAFF. In DNA form, the CDR3 reads TGTGCCAGCAGCCCCAATAAAGGACAGGGAAGAGCTTTCTTT.

This clonotype occurred many times. The rearrangement uses TRBV9 and TRBJ2-7, with D perhaps matching TRBD1 (6 bases). The germline gives CDR1 SGDLS, CDR2 YYNGEE. CDR3 length equals 16 residues. Trimming pared 1 base from V and 5 bases from J, leaving 19 bases between. For the CDR3, the DNA is TGTGCCAGCAGCGTATTACCGACATCAGGGGATAACGAGCAGTACTTC. Translation: CASSVLPTSGDNEQYF.

This clonotype has a handful of counts. The genes are TRBV29-1 and TRBJ1-2; 7 nucleotides line up with TRBD1. Per germline, CDR1 SQVTM and CDR2 ANQGSEA. CDR3 length equals 15 residues. V shed 1 base and J 4 bases; nucleotides not matched to a gene: 9. The CDR3 spells CSVEAGAGGPYGYTF. In nucleotides, the CDR3 is TGCAGCGTTGAAGCAGGGGCAGGGGGTCCCTATGGCTACACCTTC.

This clonotype was seen at least ten times. The rearrangement links TRBV6-5 to TRBJ1-1; 9 bases fit TRBD1. This CDR3 contains 13 residues. In germline, CDR1 is MNHEY, CDR2 SVGAGI. Unmatched junction bases numbered 9, after V lost 6 bases and J lost 10 bases. The CDR3 DNA is TGTGCCAGCAGACGTCCGGGACAGGGCGGAGCTTTCTTT. This gives the protein CASRRPGQGGAFF.

This rearrangement joins TRBV12-3 or TRBV12-4 to TRBJ1-1, with 7 positions matching TRBD1. The CDR3 totals 13 residues. V lost 6 bases, J lost 8 bases, and 9 bases stayed unmatched. For the CDR3, the DNA is TGTGCCAGCAGACGTTCCGGGACAGTGGAAGCTTTCTTT. Amino acids: CASRRSGTVEAFF.

The V and J genes are TRBV6-2 or TRBV6-3 and TRBJ1-4; D is undetermined. V was pared by 6 bases and J by 0 bases, with 20 bases between. The CDR3 runs to 18 residues. CDR1 MNHEY and CDR2 SVGEGT come from the germline V gene. The CDR3 sequence is CASSTPETLDATNEKLFF. CDR3 coding DNA: TGTGCCAGCAGCACTCCCGAGACACTGGATGCAACTAATGAAAAACTGTTTTTT.

This clonotype has ten or more counts. The chain combines TRBV7-9 with TRBJ1-2; D is ambiguous. Trimming shortened V by 5 bases and J by 5 bases, and 15 bases separated the two germline ends. CDR1 is SEHNR, CDR2 FQNEAQ, per germline (reference sequence). CDR3 length: 14 amino acids. CDR3: CASSRREEWYGYTF. The CDR3 DNA follows: TGTGCCAGCAGCCGGCGGGAGGAATGGTATGGCTACACCTTC.

The chain carries TRBV19 and TRBJ1-4; D is unresolved. V lost 6 bases, J lost 4 bases, and 12 bases lay in between. The germline V gene has CDR1 LNHDA and CDR2 SQIVND (reference sequence). The CDR3 contains 14 residues. CDR3 residues: CASSQRRFNEKLFF. As DNA, the CDR3 is TGTGCCAGTAGCCAGCGGAGGTTTAATGAAAAACTGTTTTTT.

At least ten counts were recorded for this clonotype. The chain recombines TRBV12-3 or TRBV12-4 with TRBJ1-5; a weak D match, TRBD1 (6 bases). This CDR3 has 14 residues. Trimming shortened V by 6 bases and J by 3 bases, and 12 bases separated the two germline ends. In nucleotides, the CDR3 is TGTGCCAGCAGCCAGACAGGTTCCAATCAGCCCCAGCATTTT. As protein: CASSQTGSNQPQHF.

The sample holds many counts of this clonotype. The J gene is TRBJ1-5, the V gene TRBV6-1; D not certain. Trimming left V 1 base short and J 6 bases short, with 7 bases between. Germline CDR1 and CDR2: MNHNS and SASEGT. The CDR3 extends over 13 amino acids. In DNA, the CDR3 is TGTGCCAGCAGTGAAGGTGGGCTTCAGCCCCAGCATTTT. Translating gives CASSEGGLQPQHF.

This clonotype has ten or more counts. The chain joins TRBV6-2 or TRBV6-3 to TRBJ1-1; a weak D match, TRBD1 (6 bases). V was pared by 4 bases and J by 4 bases, with 13 bases between. Germline CDR1 is MNHEY and CDR2 is SVGEGT. There are 14 residues in the CDR3. CDR3 coding DNA: TGTGCCAGCAGTTCCCCGACAGGACTCACTGAAGCTTTCTTT. Protein product: CASSSPTGLTEAFF.

This chain connects TRBV6-4 to TRBJ2-5, with 11 bases identical to TRBD2. CDR1 and CDR2 from the germline V gene are MRHNA and SNTAGT. V dropped 3 bases and J dropped 1; count of bases not matched to a gene: 4. The CDR3 covers 16 residues. The CDR3 DNA reads as TGTGCCAGCAGTGAAGGAACTAGCGGGGGCCAAGAGACCCAGTACTTC. This codes for CASSEGTSGGQETQYF.

The table lists this clonotype with many counts. The V and J genes are TRBV12-3 or TRBV12-4 and TRBJ2-5; D unresolved. The CDR3 is 14 amino acids. The germline V and J ends were trimmed by 6 bases and 2 bases, with 13 bases remaining between them. The CDR3 DNA reads as TGTGCCAGCAGGGATCGACTGTGGCAAGAGACCCAGTACTTC. Its protein product is CASRDRLWQETQYF.

This clonotype showed up many times. The chain employs TRBV4-1 and TRBJ2-3; possible D gene TRBD2, 5 bases. The V and J ends lost 5 bases and 2 bases respectively, with 11 bases between them. CDR1 and CDR2 (germline): MGHRA, YSYEKL. The CDR3 runs to 14 residues. Here the CDR3 reads CASSYGLITDTQYF. The CDR3 nucleotides read TGCGCCAGCAGCTACGGACTGATCACAGATACGCAGTATTTT.

The chain employs TRBV7-9 and TRBJ2-5, with 11 bases fitting TRBD1. CDR1 is SEHNR, CDR2 FQNEAQ, per germline (reference sequence). The CDR3 runs to 16 residues. Trimming at V came to 2 bases and at J to 5 bases, leaving 7 bases not matched to a gene. CDR3 sequence (DNA): TGTGCCAGCAGCTTACCCCCGGGACAGGGGGTCGAGACCCAGTACTTC. Protein sequence: CASSLPPGQGVETQYF. The full variable domain, completed using reference TRBV7-9 and TRBJ2-5, is DTGVSQNPRHKITKRGQNVTFRCDPISEHNRLYWYRQTLGQGPEFLTYFQNEAQLEKSRLLSDRFSAERPKGSFSTLEIQRTEQGDSAMYLCASSLPPGQGVETQYFGPGTRLLVL.